This T cell receptor (beta chain) was identified in a study of early T cells in non-severe SARS-CoV-2 infection. Study-wide context: Sequencing input comprised bulk RNA from unsorted whole blood; chain pairing was not available.

This clonotype was detected many times. The antigen remains unidentified. Study results and caveats: Using VDJdb, the matching emphasized anti-spike CD8 responses while missing private and CD4 specificities.

CDR1 and CDR2 from the germline V gene are SGHVS and FNYEAQ. The CDR3 spans 14 residues. V shed 0 bases and J shed 7 bases, with 10 bases lying between them. Attached unique molecular identifiers marked individual cDNA molecules. MiXCR, run by TCRdb on the 5' RACE reads, gives a single entry per CDR3 protein. The profile shows more than 55,000 distinct CDR3 sequences, about 4.6% of them singletons. The chain links TRBV7-6 to TRBJ1-5; unclear D gene. Sequencing used whole blood, obtained at baseline. The TCR originated in an adult who was a healthcare worker with PCR-confirmed SARS-CoV-2 infection or an uninfected control (not recorded which). The donor label of this sample is uncertain. CDR3 coding DNA: TGTGCCAGCAGCTTAGCGGGAAGGGAACAGCCCCAGCATTTT. Its translation is CASSLAGREQPQHF. Supplemented by reference TRBV7-6 and TRBJ1-5, the full variable domain reads GAGVSQSPRYKVTKRGQDVALRCDPISGHVSLYWYRQALGQGPEFLTYFNYEAQQDKSGLPNDRFSAERPEGSISTLTIQRTEQRDSAMYRCASSLAGREQPQHFGDGTRLSIL.